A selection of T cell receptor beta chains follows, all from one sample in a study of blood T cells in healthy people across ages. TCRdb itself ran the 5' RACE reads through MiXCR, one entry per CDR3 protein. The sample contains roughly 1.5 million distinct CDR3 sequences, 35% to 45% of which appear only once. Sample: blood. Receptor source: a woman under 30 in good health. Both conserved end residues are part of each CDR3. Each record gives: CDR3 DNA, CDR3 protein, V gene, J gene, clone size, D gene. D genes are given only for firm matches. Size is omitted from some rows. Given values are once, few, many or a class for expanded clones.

cdr3_nt: TGTGCCAGCAGTTACAACAGGGGGGCTGAAAAACTGTTTTTT; cdr3_aa: CASSYNRGAEKLFF; v_call: TRBV6-5; j_call: TRBJ1-4; clone_size: few; d_call: TRBD1
cdr3_nt: TGTGCCAGCAGTTACCTCGTGGACAGTGAGCAGTTCTTC; cdr3_aa: CASSYLVDSEQFF; v_call: TRBV6-6; j_call: TRBJ2-1; clone_size: .; d_call: .
cdr3_nt: TGTGCCAGCAGAGCAGGGTCTGGCTACACCTTC; cdr3_aa: CASRAGSGYTF; v_call: TRBV3-1; j_call: TRBJ1-2; clone_size: .; d_call: .
cdr3_nt: TGTGCCAGCAGTTTGGACGTACCGAGCGAGAGGAGCAATCAGCCCCAGCATTTT; cdr3_aa: CASSLDVPSERSNQPQHF; v_call: TRBV6-5; j_call: TRBJ1-5; clone_size: .; d_call: .
cdr3_nt: TGTGCCACCAGCAGAGATCTGGGTTCACCCCTCCACTTT; cdr3_aa: CATSRDLGSPLHF; v_call: TRBV15; j_call: TRBJ1-6; clone_size: .; d_call: .
cdr3_nt: TGCAGTGCTAGAAAGGTGGGATCATCCTACAATGAGCAGTACTTC; cdr3_aa: CSARKVGSSYNEQYF; v_call: TRBV20-1; j_call: TRBJ2-7; clone_size: .; d_call: .
cdr3_nt: TGTGCCAGCAGCTTAACACAGGGTTTTGGGGAGACCCAGTACTTC; cdr3_aa: CASSLTQGFGETQYF; v_call: TRBV7-2; j_call: TRBJ2-5; clone_size: .; d_call: .
cdr3_nt: TGTGCCACCACCGACAGGGGTCAAGAGACCCAGTACTTC; cdr3_aa: CATTDRGQETQYF; v_call: TRBV15; j_call: TRBJ2-5; clone_size: .; d_call: TRBD1
cdr3_nt: TGTGCCAGCAGTGATCTACTAAACAGGGCGACTAATGAAAAACTGTTTTTT; cdr3_aa: CASSDLLNRATNEKLFF; v_call: TRBV6-1; j_call: TRBJ1-4; clone_size: .; d_call: .
cdr3_nt: TGTGCCAGCAGTGTAAGCTCAGGCGCACCCTACACCTTC; cdr3_aa: CASSVSSGAPYTF; v_call: TRBV27; j_call: TRBJ1-2; clone_size: .; d_call: .
cdr3_nt: TGTGCCAGCAGCTCGGGACAGTGGGGGCGAAAGTACGAGCAGTACTTC; cdr3_aa: CASSSGQWGRKYEQYF; v_call: TRBV7-2; j_call: TRBJ2-7; clone_size: .; d_call: TRBD1
cdr3_nt: TGCGCCAGCAGCCAAGTTAGCGGGAAGATAGATACGCAGTATTTT; cdr3_aa: CASSQVSGKIDTQYF; v_call: TRBV4-3; j_call: TRBJ2-3; clone_size: .; d_call: TRBD2
cdr3_nt: TGTGCCAGCAGCTTAATGTCAGAATACAATGAGCAGTTCTTC; cdr3_aa: CASSLMSEYNEQFF; v_call: TRBV7-2; j_call: TRBJ2-1; clone_size: .; d_call: .
cdr3_nt: TGCGCCAGCAGCCAAGATAGGAACAACTATGGCTACACCTTC; cdr3_aa: CASSQDRNNYGYTF; v_call: TRBV4-1; j_call: TRBJ1-2; clone_size: few; d_call: .
cdr3_nt: TGCAGTGCTAGACGGACCGGGACGGGGACTTTCTTT; cdr3_aa: CSARRTGTGTFF; v_call: TRBV20-1; j_call: TRBJ1-1; clone_size: few; d_call: .
cdr3_nt: TGCGCCAGCAGCCGAGACAGACCTCGTAATGAAAAACTGTTTTTT; cdr3_aa: CASSRDRPRNEKLFF; v_call: TRBV4-3; j_call: TRBJ1-4; clone_size: .; d_call: .
cdr3_nt: TGCAGTGCTAGGCCTAGCGGGAGGTTTACCGGGGAGCTGTTTTTT; cdr3_aa: CSARPSGRFTGELFF; v_call: TRBV20-1; j_call: TRBJ2-2; clone_size: .; d_call: TRBD2
cdr3_nt: TGCAGTGCTAGAGGTGGGGACTCCTTACCACCAGAGACCCAGTACTTC; cdr3_aa: CSARGGDSLPPETQYF; v_call: TRBV20-1; j_call: TRBJ2-5; clone_size: many; d_call: .
cdr3_nt: TGTGCCAGCACCCCAGGCGGAGTGCAGTACTTC; cdr3_aa: CASTPGGVQYF; v_call: TRBV12-3/TRBV12-4; j_call: TRBJ2-5; clone_size: .; d_call: .
cdr3_nt: TGTGCCAGCAGTGAGCAGAGAGGGGACAATCAGCCCCAGCATTTT; cdr3_aa: CASSEQRGDNQPQHF; v_call: TRBV6-1; j_call: TRBJ1-5; clone_size: .; d_call: .
cdr3_nt: TGTGCCAGCAGCTTTCCCAGCTACAGGGATAACTATGGCTACACCTTC; cdr3_aa: CASSFPSYRDNYGYTF; v_call: TRBV7-9; j_call: TRBJ1-2; clone_size: .; d_call: .
cdr3_nt: TGTGCCAGCAGTTTTTATGGGGCTAGCACAGATACGCAGTATTTT; cdr3_aa: CASSFYGASTDTQYF; v_call: TRBV12-3/TRBV12-4; j_call: TRBJ2-3; clone_size: .; d_call: .
cdr3_nt: TGCGCCAGCAGCCAAGATAGGGGGAACTCCTACGAGCAGTACTTC; cdr3_aa: CASSQDRGNSYEQYF; v_call: TRBV4-3; j_call: TRBJ2-7; clone_size: many; d_call: .
cdr3_nt: TGTGCCAGCAGCTTATGGTTTAGCGGGAACCACTACGAGCAGTACTTC; cdr3_aa: CASSLWFSGNHYEQYF; v_call: TRBV7-9; j_call: TRBJ2-7; clone_size: many; d_call: TRBD2
cdr3_nt: TGTGCCAGCAGTTTACCGGGGGCAGATACGCAGTATTTT; cdr3_aa: CASSLPGADTQYF; v_call: TRBV27; j_call: TRBJ2-3; clone_size: many; d_call: .
cdr3_nt: TGCAGTCAAGGAGGGTCGGCTAGCGGGAGCAATGAGCAGTACTTC; cdr3_aa: CSQGGSASGSNEQYF; v_call: TRBV20-1; j_call: TRBJ2-5; clone_size: .; d_call: TRBD2
cdr3_nt: TGTGCCACCAGTGATTTTCGGGGCTATGCGGGAGACCCAGATACGCAGTATTTT; cdr3_aa: CATSDFRGYAGDPDTQYF; v_call: TRBV24-1; j_call: TRBJ2-3; clone_size: once; d_call: TRBD2
cdr3_nt: TGCGCCAGCAGTTCTAGGGGACTAGCGGGCAACACAGATACGCAGTATTTT; cdr3_aa: CASSSRGLAGNTDTQYF; v_call: TRBV5-1; j_call: TRBJ2-3; clone_size: .; d_call: TRBD2
cdr3_nt: TGTGCCAGCAGTTCGATCCGGACCGAGATCAGGGGCTATGGCTACACCTTC; cdr3_aa: CASSSIRTEIRGYGYTF; v_call: TRBV28; j_call: TRBJ1-2; clone_size: .; d_call: .
cdr3_nt: TGTGCCAGCAGCGCGGGGTCAGATATGAACACTGAAGCTTTCTTT; cdr3_aa: CASSAGSDMNTEAFF; v_call: TRBV9; j_call: TRBJ1-1; clone_size: .; d_call: .
cdr3_nt: TGCAGTGCTATAAACGGGACTAGAGCCACAGATACGCAGTATTTT; cdr3_aa: CSAINGTRATDTQYF; v_call: TRBV20-1; j_call: TRBJ2-3; clone_size: .; d_call: TRBD2
cdr3_nt: TGCAGTGCCACGGGACTAGCGGGGGCCTACAATGAGCAGTTCTTC; cdr3_aa: CSATGLAGAYNEQFF; v_call: TRBV20-1; j_call: TRBJ2-1; clone_size: .; d_call: TRBD2
cdr3_nt: TGTGCCAGCAGTTCGACGACTCCCTCCTACAATGAGCAGTTCTTC; cdr3_aa: CASSSTTPSYNEQFF; v_call: TRBV27; j_call: TRBJ2-1; clone_size: .; d_call: .
cdr3_nt: TGTGCCATCAGTGAGGGAAGGAATGGCTACACCTTC; cdr3_aa: CAISEGRNGYTF; v_call: TRBV10-3; j_call: TRBJ1-2; clone_size: few; d_call: .
cdr3_nt: TGCGCCAGCAGCGAAGGACTAGCGGGCGGTCATTGGGGGCAGTACTTC; cdr3_aa: CASSEGLAGGHWGQYF; v_call: TRBV4-3; j_call: TRBJ2-5; clone_size: few; d_call: TRBD2
cdr3_nt: TGCGCCAGCAGCGGACAGGGGGGATTTGGAAACACCATATATTTT; cdr3_aa: CASSGQGGFGNTIYF; v_call: TRBV5-1; j_call: TRBJ1-3; clone_size: .; d_call: TRBD1
cdr3_nt: TGTGCCATCAGTGCACCCCCAGGGGGCTCCTACAATGAGCAGTTCTTC; cdr3_aa: CAISAPPGGSYNEQFF; v_call: TRBV10-3; j_call: TRBJ2-1; clone_size: .; d_call: TRBD1
cdr3_nt: TGTGCCAGCATAGCGGGGGGATCTGGCACAGATACGCAGTATTTT; cdr3_aa: CASIAGGSGTDTQYF; v_call: TRBV12-3/TRBV12-4; j_call: TRBJ2-3; clone_size: .; d_call: TRBD2
cdr3_nt: TGTGCCAGCAGCTACGAAGGGTATCGAGAGCAGTACTTC; cdr3_aa: CASSYEGYREQYF; v_call: TRBV6-2/TRBV6-3; j_call: TRBJ2-7; clone_size: .; d_call: .
cdr3_nt: TGCAGTGCGAGGGACGGAGGGACTGAAGCTTTCTTT; cdr3_aa: CSARDGGTEAFF; v_call: TRBV20-1; j_call: TRBJ1-1; clone_size: once; d_call: .
cdr3_nt: TGTGCCACCAGCAGAGATGGTCAGGGATATAGGGAGACCCAGTACTTC; cdr3_aa: CATSRDGQGYRETQYF; v_call: TRBV15; j_call: TRBJ2-5; clone_size: .; d_call: .
cdr3_nt: TGTGCCAGCAATTCCCCCTACACAGATACGCAGTATTTT; cdr3_aa: CASNSPYTDTQYF; v_call: TRBV28; j_call: TRBJ2-3; clone_size: .; d_call: .